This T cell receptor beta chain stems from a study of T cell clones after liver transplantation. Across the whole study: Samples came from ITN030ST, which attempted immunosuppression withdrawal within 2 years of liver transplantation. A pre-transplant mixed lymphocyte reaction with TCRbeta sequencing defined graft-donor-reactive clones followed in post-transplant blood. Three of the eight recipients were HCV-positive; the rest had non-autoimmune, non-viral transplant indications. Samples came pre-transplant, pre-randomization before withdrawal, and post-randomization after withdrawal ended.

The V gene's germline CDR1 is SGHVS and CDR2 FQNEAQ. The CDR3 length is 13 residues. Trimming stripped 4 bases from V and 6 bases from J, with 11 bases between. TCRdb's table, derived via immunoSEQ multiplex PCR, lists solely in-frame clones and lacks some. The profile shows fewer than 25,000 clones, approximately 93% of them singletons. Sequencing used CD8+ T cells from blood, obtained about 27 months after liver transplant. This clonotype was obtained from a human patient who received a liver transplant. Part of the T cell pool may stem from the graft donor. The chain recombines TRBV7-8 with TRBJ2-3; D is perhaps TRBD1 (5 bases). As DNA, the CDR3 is TGTGCCAGCAGCTCAACTACAGGTGATACGCAGTATTTT. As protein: CASSSTTGDTQYF.